The clone carrying this T cell receptor (beta chain) occurred many times. Its cognate antigen is unknown. The CDR3 contains 12 residues. V was trimmed by 10 bases and J by 5 bases, leaving 12 bases between them. Each cDNA molecule in the library carried unique molecular identifiers. TCRdb ran MiXCR on the RACE reads and lists one entry per CDR3 protein. The sample has about 350,000 distinct CDR3 sequences, about 6.3% seen once. This sample's time point: patch test 2, 6 weeks after DPC sensitization. Indicated treatment: therapeutic diphenylcyclopropenone sensitization with weekly scalp DPC. From whole blood left unfractionated, total RNA was extracted. The sample belongs to a study of human T cells and chemical hapten exposure. Points from the study as a whole: Because they had alopecia, donors may respond immunologically unlike healthy people.

The clonotype originates from a woman aged 18-29 years with alopecia areata. Some clones in this sample may be carry-over from other donors' samples. The sequenced sample was whole blood, obtained in connection with sensitization to the hapten diphenylcyclopropenone (DPC). The V gene is TRBV12-3 or TRBV12-4, the J gene TRBJ2-1; the D gene is possibly TRBD1 (6 bases). CDR3 in DNA: TGTGCCACGGGACACCCCAACAATGAGCAGTTCTTC. This gives the protein CATGHPNNEQFF.